This T cell receptor beta chain was profiled in a study of cytomegalovirus exposure and HLA in healthy donors. On the study more broadly: Out of 398 genotyped donors, about 80% belonged to the Caucasian-associated ancestry cluster.

Points on this clone: Its antigen is unidentified.

13 Jbeta primers and 60 Vbeta primers were used for the PCR. Some clones are missing from TCRdb's copy, which holds only in-frame ones; the method was immunoSEQ multiplex PCR. The sample contains fewer than 140,000 clones, over 70% of which appear only once. Study conclusions and caveats: Approximately 160 TCR beta chains were listed as cytomegalovirus-associated.

CDR1 is LNHDA and CDR2 is SQIVND in the germline V gene (reference sequence). This CDR3 comprises 14 residues. The junction had 1 base not matched to a gene; V was cut back by 3 bases and J by 1 base. The clonotype was recovered from a female donor in good health and CMV-seronegative. This chain joins TRBV19 and TRBJ2-7; 9 bases agree with TRBD1. What was sequenced was PBMCs. CDR3 nucleotides: TGTGCCAGTAGTATTGGGACAGGGTCCTACGAGCAGTACTTC. This translates into CASSIGTGSYEQYF.